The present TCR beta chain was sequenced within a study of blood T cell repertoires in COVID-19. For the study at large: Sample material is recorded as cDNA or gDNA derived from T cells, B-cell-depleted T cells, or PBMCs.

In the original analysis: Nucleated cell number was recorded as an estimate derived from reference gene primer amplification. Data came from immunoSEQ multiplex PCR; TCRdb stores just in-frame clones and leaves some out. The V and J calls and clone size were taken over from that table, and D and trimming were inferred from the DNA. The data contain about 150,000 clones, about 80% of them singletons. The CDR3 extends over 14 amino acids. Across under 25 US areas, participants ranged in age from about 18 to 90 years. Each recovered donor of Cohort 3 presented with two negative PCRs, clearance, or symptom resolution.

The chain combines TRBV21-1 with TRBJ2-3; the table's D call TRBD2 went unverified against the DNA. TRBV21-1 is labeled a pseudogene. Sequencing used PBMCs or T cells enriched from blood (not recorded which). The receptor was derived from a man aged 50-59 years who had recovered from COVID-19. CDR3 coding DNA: TGTGCCAGCAGCAAAGAGGGCCAGCGGGATACGCAGTATTTT. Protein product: CASSKEGQRDTQYF.